These 17 T cell receptor beta chains originate from one sample sequenced in a study of Ad26.COV2.S vaccination and SARS-CoV-2 variants (dated by TCRdb to the early 2020s). This sample's treatment or condition label indicates: 19 received Ad26.COV2.S at low or high dose, single or two shots; several received placebo; per-sample allocation not given. Repertoires of vaccine and placebo recipients were sequenced from samples collected on day 63 after the first injection. Library creation used the immunoSEQ multiplex PCR assay. TCRdb took this table from immuneACCESS and kept in-frame rearrangements with V and J called. Such tables lack part of the clones; where checked against another copy, unresolved V genes explain under half of the gap, and the rest is unexplained. The sample table lists about 370,000 clones, 75% to 90% of them with a count of one. The top ten hold roughly 3.5% of the sample. Sample: peripheral blood, taken in a trial of Ad26.COV2.S vaccine versus placebo. These receptors originate from a person between 18 and 59 years old who received the Ad26.COV2.S COVID-19 vaccine or a placebo.

The chain uses TRBV5-1 and TRBJ2-7, with D unclear. The V and J ends lost 2 bases and 3 bases respectively, with 9 bases between them. The CDR3 covers 13 residues. Germline lookup yields CDR1 SGHRS and CDR2 YFSETQ. This chain's CDR3 is CASSFTYNYEQYF. CDR3 nucleotide sequence: TGCGCCAGCAGCTTTACATACAACTACGAGCAGTACTTC.

This sequence joins TRBV11-2 and TRBJ2-1; D remains ambiguous. V shed 5 bases and J shed 2 bases, with 16 bases lying between them. CDR3 size: 16 residues. Germline-derived CDR1 and CDR2 are SGHAT and FQNNGV. The CDR3 protein is CASSPRGLITYNEQFF. The DNA for the CDR3 is TGTGCCAGCAGCCCCCGAGGCCTTATCACCTACAATGAGCAGTTCTTC.

The V call is TRBV7-2, the J call TRBJ2-1, with a weak D call TRBD2 (6 bases). CDR1 SGHTA and CDR2 FQGNSA come from the germline V gene. The germline V and J ends were trimmed by 0 bases and 7 bases, with 16 bases remaining between them. This CDR3 has 16 residues. As DNA, the CDR3 is TGTGCCAGCAGCTTAGCTTTGCGAGCTGGAGGGAATGAGCAGTTCTTC. Encoded protein: CASSLALRAGGNEQFF.

This clone was seen once. This chain uses TRBV18 with TRBJ1-1; D is undetermined. Germline V gives CDR1 KGHSH, CDR2 LQKENI. V was cut by 6 bases and J by 1 base, with 9 bases left in between. This CDR3 is built from 13 residues. The CDR3 DNA is TGTGCCAGCTCCCCAGACCAGAACACTGAAGCTTTCTTT. Encoded protein: CASSPDQNTEAFF.

The chain has TRBV2 and TRBJ1-2, with a possible D match to TRBD1 (5 bases). This CDR3 region has 14 residues. The V and J ends lost 6 bases and 0 bases respectively, with 11 bases between them. CDR1 is SNHLY and CDR2 is FYNNEI in the germline V gene. The CDR3 is CASRPQETNYGYTF. DNA for the CDR3: TGTGCCAGCAGACCACAGGAAACTAACTATGGCTACACCTTC.

This chain joins TRBV6-2 or TRBV6-3 and TRBJ2-7, with TRBD1 matching over 8 bases. The ends lost 6 bases at V and 4 bases at J; junction bases unmatched: 5. CDR1 and CDR2 (germline): MNHEY, SVGEGT. The CDR3 contains 13 residues. The CDR3 is CASSSDRVYEQYF. CDR3 DNA: TGTGCCAGCAGCTCGGACAGGGTATACGAGCAGTACTTC.

This chain joins TRBV3-1 (or the pseudogene TRBV3-2) and TRBJ2-1, with 8 bases lining up with TRBD2. In germline, CDR1 is LGHDT, CDR2 YNNKEL (reference sequence). The CDR3 runs 16 residues. The trim removed 0 bases at V and 4 bases at J, leaving 5 bases unmatched. The chain's CDR3 is CASSQEIAGFYNEQFF. CDR3 nucleotide sequence: TGTGCCAGCAGCCAAGAAATAGCGGGGTTTTACAATGAGCAGTTCTTC.

This clone was seen only once. The J gene is TRBJ2-1, the V gene TRBV11-3; D is tentatively TRBD1 or TRBD2 (5 bases each). The CDR3 has 15 amino acids. Germline V CDR1 and CDR2: SGHNT, YENEEA. V shed 5 bases and J shed 7 bases, with 18 bases lying between them. CDR3 sequence reads: CASSHPGGKGNEQFF. DNA for the CDR3: TGTGCCAGCAGCCATCCAGGAGGTAAGGGGAATGAGCAGTTCTTC.

The rearrangement joins TRBV5-8 to TRBJ1-6; TRBD1 matches 7 bases. Germline CDR1 is SGHTS and CDR2 is YDEGEE. This CDR3 is 15 amino acids long. The junction had 7 bases not matched to a gene; V was cut back by 3 bases and J by 7 bases. The CDR3 sequence is CASSSMTRGNSPLHF. CDR3 in DNA: TGTGCCAGCAGCTCCATGACCAGGGGGAATTCACCCCTCCACTTT.

The V call is TRBV6-4, the J call TRBJ1-1; D call uncertain. This CDR3 spans 18 amino acids. The V end was cut by 0 bases, the J end by 2 bases, with 19 bases between. CDR1 and CDR2 from the germline V gene are MRHNA and SNTAGT. CDR3 nucleotides: TGTGCCAGCAGTGACTCTGCAGAAGCATTTATACTAAACACTGAAGCTTTCTTT. Protein product: CASSDSAEAFILNTEAFF.

The CDR3 DNA reads TGTGCCAGCAGTTATACAGGGGGGAGCTATGGCTACACCTTC. Amino acid sequence: CASSYTGGSYGYTF. V usage is TRBV6-1 and J usage is TRBJ1-2, with 8 bases that match TRBD1. Germline V gene data show CDR1 as MNHNS and CDR2 as SASEGT. Germline trimming cut 5 bases from V and 4 bases from J; bases unmatched to any gene: 6. The CDR3 extends over 14 amino acids.

The chain couples TRBV7-9 to TRBJ2-7; 7 bases agree with TRBD1. Germline CDR1 reads SEHNR; CDR2 reads FQNEAQ (reference sequence). The CDR3 contains 15 residues. The junction had 9 bases not matched to a gene; V was cut back by 4 bases and J by 3 bases. The CDR3 nucleotides read TGTGCCAGCAGCTCCCCGGGACAGCGGTTCTACGAGCAGTACTTC. It encodes CASSSPGQRFYEQYF.

The chain carries TRBV19 and TRBJ2-1; 14 positions agree with TRBD2. CDR3 size: 20 residues. Trimming took 7 bases from V and 2 from J; bases not matched to a gene: 16. CDR1 LNHDA and CDR2 SQIVND come from the germline V gene (reference sequence). The CDR3 DNA reads TGTGCCAGTACCCCCGGGGGCGGGACTAGCGGGGGTGACGCCTACAATGAGCAGTTCTTC. Protein: CASTPGGGTSGGDAYNEQFF. Full variable domain (outside the CDR3, taken from reference TRBV19 and TRBJ2-1): DGGITQSPKYLFRKEGQNVTLSCEQNLNHDAMYWYRQDPGQGLRLIYYSQIVNDFQKGDIAEGYSVSREKKESFPLTVTSAQKNPTAFYLCASTPGGGTSGGDAYNEQFFGPGTRLTVL.

The chain employs TRBV29-1 and TRBJ1-2; 9 nucleotides agree with TRBD1. The trim removed 2 bases at V and 8 bases at J, leaving 9 bases unmatched. The CDR3 loop spans 14 amino acids. Germline V gives CDR1 SQVTM, CDR2 ANQGSEA. CDR3 sequence reads: CSVEKGTGRIGYTF. CDR3 in DNA: TGCAGCGTTGAAAAGGGGACAGGGAGGATCGGCTACACCTTC. Drawing the rest from reference TRBV29-1 and TRBJ1-2, the complete variable domain is SAVISQKPSRDICQRGTSLTIQCQVDSQVTMMFWYRQQPGQSLTLIATANQGSEATYESGFVIDKFPISRPNLTFSTLTVSNMSPEDSSIYLCSVEKGTGRIGYTFGSGTRLTVV.

On this clone itself: Distinct nucleotide sequences in the sample also encode this CDR3. The rearrangement joins TRBV12-3 or TRBV12-4 to TRBJ2-2; perhaps TRBD1 as D (6 bases). This CDR3 is built from 12 residues. V lost 5 bases and J lost 5, with 6 bases in between. CDR3 coding DNA: TGTGCCAGCAGTCAGGGGACCGGGGAGCTGTTTTTT. Protein product: CASSQGTGELFF.

The rearrangement links TRBV6-5 to TRBJ1-4; no definite D call. The CDR3 contains 16 residues. Germline lookup yields CDR1 MNHEY and CDR2 SVGAGI. With 0 bases removed from V and 2 bases from J, the gap between germline ends came to 10 bases. Written as DNA, the CDR3 is TGTGCCAGCAGTTACTCAGGGAGAGGGACTAATGAAAAACTGTTTTTT. Protein sequence: CASSYSGRGTNEKLFF.

The rearrangement joins TRBV3-1 (or the pseudogene TRBV3-2) to TRBJ1-1, with a tentative D call TRBD1 (6 bases). The V and J ends lost 1 base and 1 base respectively, with 13 bases between them. The CDR3 has 16 amino acids. CDR1 is LGHDT and CDR2 is YNNKEL in the germline V gene (reference sequence). CDR3 residues: CASSQVLTGSNTEAFF. In nucleotides, the CDR3 is TGTGCCAGCAGCCAAGTTCTGACAGGCTCGAACACTGAAGCTTTCTTT.